A selection of T cell receptor beta chains follows, all from one sample in a study of T-cell memory formation after mild COVID-19. TCRdb reanalysed the 5' RACE reads using MiXCR and keeps one entry per CDR3 protein. The sample consists of around 250,000 distinct CDR3 sequences, roughly 17% of them appearing once. The sample consisted of PBMCs or a T cell subset sorted from them (not recorded which). Receptor source: a young man who had mild COVID-19 (a few samples of this study predate the infection). Cell type and time point are not known. Each CDR3 is given with its conserved first and last residue. D genes are given only for firm matches. Where a row states a size, it is once, few, many or the class of an expanded clone; other rows omit it.

J gene: TRBJ1-6
clone size: -
V gene: TRBV6-5
D gene: -
CDR3 protein: CASWRGAHNSPLHF
CDR3 DNA: TGTGCCAGCTGGAGGGGCGCCCATAATTCACCCCTCCACTTT

J gene: TRBJ2-5
clone size: many
V gene: TRBV4-3
D gene: -
CDR3 protein: CASSQADREGGTQYF
CDR3 DNA: TGCGCCAGCAGCCAAGCCGACAGGGAGGGGGGGACCCAGTACTTC

J gene: TRBJ2-7
clone size: few
V gene: TRBV29-1
D gene: TRBD1
CDR3 protein: CSVGYWETGTGGDEQYF
CDR3 DNA: TGCAGCGTTGGATACTGGGAAACCGGGACAGGGGGAGACGAGCAGTACTTC

J gene: TRBJ2-5
clone size: -
V gene: TRBV7-9
D gene: -
CDR3 protein: CASSLEMTQETQYF
CDR3 DNA: TGTGCCAGCAGCTTAGAGATGACCCAAGAGACCCAGTACTTC

J gene: TRBJ2-5
clone size: few
V gene: TRBV6-5
D gene: TRBD2
CDR3 protein: CASSQTGLAGGRYETQYF
CDR3 DNA: TGTGCCAGCAGTCAGACGGGACTAGCGGGGGGCCGGTATGAGACCCAGTACTTC

J gene: TRBJ2-5
clone size: few
V gene: TRBV18
D gene: -
CDR3 protein: CASSPLGLTGETQYF
CDR3 DNA: TGTGCCAGCTCACCACTGGGTCTGACGGGGGAGACCCAGTACTTC

J gene: TRBJ1-2
clone size: many
V gene: TRBV7-2
D gene: -
CDR3 protein: CASSFNDQGGYTF
CDR3 DNA: TGTGCCAGCAGCTTCAACGATCAGGGCGGCTACACCTTC

J gene: TRBJ2-7
clone size: -
V gene: TRBV2
D gene: -
CDR3 protein: CASSPFIDTGGYEQYF
CDR3 DNA: TGTGCCAGCTCCCCCTTCATAGACACTGGGGGATACGAGCAGTACTTC

J gene: TRBJ2-3
clone size: -
V gene: TRBV12-3/TRBV12-4
D gene: -
CDR3 protein: CASNPNGFSTDTQYF
CDR3 DNA: TGTGCCAGCAACCCGAATGGGTTCAGCACAGATACGCAGTATTTT

J gene: TRBJ2-7
clone size: -
V gene: TRBV7-9
D gene: TRBD1
CDR3 protein: CASSFWDRDYEQYF
CDR3 DNA: TGTGCCAGCAGCTTTTGGGACAGGGACTACGAGCAGTACTTC

J gene: TRBJ1-3
clone size: -
V gene: TRBV20-1
D gene: -
CDR3 protein: CSARERANSGNTIYF
CDR3 DNA: TGCAGTGCTAGAGAAAGGGCCAACTCTGGAAACACCATATATTTT

J gene: TRBJ2-4
clone size: -
V gene: TRBV27
D gene: -
CDR3 protein: CASSWGAFDIQYF
CDR3 DNA: TGTGCCAGCAGTTGGGGGGCATTCGACATTCAGTACTTC

J gene: TRBJ1-4
clone size: -
V gene: TRBV19
D gene: -
CDR3 protein: CASRFRRGNEKLFF
CDR3 DNA: TGTGCCAGTAGATTCCGCAGGGGAAATGAAAAACTGTTTTTT

J gene: TRBJ2-5
clone size: -
V gene: TRBV10-3
D gene: -
CDR3 protein: CATTETQYF
CDR3 DNA: TGTGCCACAACAGAGACCCAGTACTTC

J gene: TRBJ2-1
clone size: -
V gene: TRBV5-1
D gene: -
CDR3 protein: CASSLGPMDEQFF
CDR3 DNA: TGCGCCAGCAGCTTGGGGCCTATGGATGAGCAGTTCTTC

J gene: TRBJ2-5
clone size: -
V gene: TRBV20-1
D gene: TRBD1
CDR3 protein: CSATRQGRGQETQYF
CDR3 DNA: TGCAGTGCTACTAGACAGGGGCGGGGACAAGAGACCCAGTACTTC

J gene: TRBJ2-7
clone size: few
V gene: TRBV7-2
D gene: -
CDR3 protein: CASSRYSGYEQYF
CDR3 DNA: TGTGCCAGCAGCCGGTATTCAGGCTACGAGCAGTACTTC

J gene: TRBJ1-5
clone size: -
V gene: TRBV6-2/TRBV6-3
D gene: -
CDR3 protein: CASSSLTGSYQPQHF
CDR3 DNA: TGTGCCAGCAGTTCTTTGACAGGCTCCTATCAGCCCCAGCATTTT

J gene: TRBJ1-2
clone size: few
V gene: TRBV12-3/TRBV12-4
D gene: -
CDR3 protein: CASSPPRRGYTF
CDR3 DNA: TGTGCCAGCAGTCCCCCGCGGCGAGGCTACACCTTC

J gene: TRBJ2-1
clone size: many
V gene: TRBV29-1
D gene: -
CDR3 protein: CSVEADLAYEQFF
CDR3 DNA: TGCAGCGTTGAAGCAGACTTAGCATATGAGCAGTTCTTC

J gene: TRBJ2-3
clone size: -
V gene: TRBV11-2
D gene: -
CDR3 protein: CASSLWMAGEDTQYF
CDR3 DNA: TGTGCCAGCAGCTTATGGATGGCCGGCGAAGATACGCAGTATTTT

J gene: TRBJ2-3
clone size: many
V gene: TRBV5-6
D gene: -
CDR3 protein: CASSVFGQGSTDTQYF
CDR3 DNA: TGTGCCAGCAGTGTCTTCGGACAAGGAAGCACAGATACGCAGTATTTT

J gene: TRBJ2-7
clone size: -
V gene: TRBV7-2
D gene: -
CDR3 protein: CASSSLLGAYEQYF
CDR3 DNA: TGTGCCAGCAGCTCCTTACTAGGGGCCTACGAGCAGTACTTC

J gene: TRBJ2-2
clone size: many
V gene: TRBV7-2
D gene: TRBD2
CDR3 protein: CASSPRTGGNTGELFF
CDR3 DNA: TGTGCCAGCAGCCCGCGAACGGGGGGGAACACCGGGGAGCTGTTTTTT

J gene: TRBJ2-5
clone size: -
V gene: TRBV15
D gene: -
CDR3 protein: CATSRRTAQETQYF
CDR3 DNA: TGTGCCACCAGCAGAAGGACAGCTCAAGAGACCCAGTACTTC

J gene: TRBJ2-1
clone size: -
V gene: TRBV24-1
D gene: TRBD2
CDR3 protein: CATSDIAGNEQFF
CDR3 DNA: TGTGCCACCAGTGATATAGCGGGGAATGAGCAGTTCTTC

J gene: TRBJ1-1
clone size: -
V gene: TRBV14
D gene: -
CDR3 protein: CASSPGGAGLTEAFF
CDR3 DNA: TGTGCCAGCAGCCCAGGCGGGGCAGGATTAACTGAAGCTTTCTTT

J gene: TRBJ2-4
clone size: few
V gene: TRBV6-2/TRBV6-3
D gene: -
CDR3 protein: CASSYSGSSQYF
CDR3 DNA: TGTGCCAGCAGTTACTCAGGTAGCAGTCAGTACTTC

J gene: TRBJ1-1
clone size: many
V gene: TRBV2
D gene: -
CDR3 protein: CASKPAGNTEAFF
CDR3 DNA: TGTGCCAGCAAGCCCGCGGGGAACACTGAAGCTTTCTTT

J gene: TRBJ2-4
clone size: few
V gene: TRBV7-2
D gene: TRBD2
CDR3 protein: CASSLVGLAAKNIQYF
CDR3 DNA: TGTGCCAGCAGCTTAGTCGGACTAGCAGCCAAAAACATTCAGTACTTC

J gene: TRBJ2-3
clone size: -
V gene: TRBV5-5
D gene: -
CDR3 protein: CASSPDPADTQYF
CDR3 DNA: TGTGCCAGCAGCCCCGACCCGGCTGATACGCAGTATTTT

J gene: TRBJ1-5
clone size: -
V gene: TRBV12-3/TRBV12-4
D gene: -
CDR3 protein: CASSFAQGGQPQHF
CDR3 DNA: TGTGCCAGCAGTTTCGCCCAGGGCGGTCAGCCCCAGCATTTT

J gene: TRBJ2-5
clone size: few
V gene: TRBV5-1
D gene: TRBD1
CDR3 protein: CASSTGTGRIETQYF
CDR3 DNA: TGCGCCAGCAGCACCGGGACAGGGAGGATAGAGACCCAGTACTTC

J gene: TRBJ1-1
clone size: -
V gene: TRBV9
D gene: -
CDR3 protein: CASSVHQGRTNTEAFF
CDR3 DNA: TGTGCCAGCAGCGTACATCAGGGGCGGACGAACACTGAAGCTTTCTTT

J gene: TRBJ2-7
clone size: few
V gene: TRBV6-4
D gene: -
CDR3 protein: CASTQEQYF
CDR3 DNA: TGTGCCAGCACCCAGGAGCAGTACTTC

J gene: TRBJ2-5
clone size: few
V gene: TRBV5-1
D gene: -
CDR3 protein: CASSLVGPQETQYF
CDR3 DNA: TGCGCCAGCAGCTTGGTTGGCCCTCAAGAGACCCAGTACTTC

J gene: TRBJ2-1
clone size: few
V gene: TRBV20-1
D gene: TRBD1
CDR3 protein: CSAAVAGGPYNEQFF
CDR3 DNA: TGCAGTGCAGCAGTTGCAGGGGGCCCTTACAATGAGCAGTTCTTC

J gene: TRBJ1-4
clone size: few
V gene: TRBV7-9
D gene: -
CDR3 protein: CASSQTNGGEKLFF
CDR3 DNA: TGTGCCAGCAGCCAAACAAACGGGGGTGAAAAACTGTTTTTT

J gene: TRBJ1-2
clone size: -
V gene: TRBV5-1
D gene: TRBD1
CDR3 protein: CASSSVGQALNYGYTF
CDR3 DNA: TGCGCCAGCAGCTCGGTAGGACAGGCCCTTAACTATGGCTACACCTTC

J gene: TRBJ2-1
clone size: -
V gene: TRBV9
D gene: -
CDR3 protein: CASSVVGTPYNEQFF
CDR3 DNA: TGTGCCAGCAGCGTAGTGGGGACTCCCTACAATGAGCAGTTCTTC

J gene: TRBJ2-1
clone size: few
V gene: TRBV6-2/TRBV6-3
D gene: -
CDR3 protein: CASSYSRALVRNEQFF
CDR3 DNA: TGTGCCAGCAGTTACTCGAGGGCTCTAGTAAGGAATGAGCAGTTCTTC

J gene: TRBJ2-5
clone size: -
V gene: TRBV6-1
D gene: -
CDR3 protein: CASSEGLGRQETQYF
CDR3 DNA: TGTGCCAGCAGTGAAGGGTTGGGGCGGCAAGAGACCCAGTACTTC

J gene: TRBJ1-1
clone size: -
V gene: TRBV6-5
D gene: TRBD1
CDR3 protein: CASSHRGQDSEAFF
CDR3 DNA: TGTGCCAGCAGCCACAGGGGACAGGACTCCGAAGCTTTCTTT

J gene: TRBJ2-5
clone size: many
V gene: TRBV7-8
D gene: TRBD2
CDR3 protein: CASSFGGDQETQYF
CDR3 DNA: TGTGCCAGCAGCTTTGGGGGGGACCAAGAGACCCAGTACTTC

J gene: TRBJ1-6
clone size: -
V gene: TRBV7-6
D gene: TRBD1
CDR3 protein: CASSLTGGSDSPLHF
CDR3 DNA: TGTGCCAGCAGCTTAACAGGGGGCTCTGATTCACCCCTCCACTTT

J gene: TRBJ2-2
clone size: many
V gene: TRBV25-1
D gene: -
CDR3 protein: CASSESGGGELFF
CDR3 DNA: TGTGCCAGCAGTGAATCTGGGGGCGGGGAGCTGTTTTTT

J gene: TRBJ2-5
clone size: -
V gene: TRBV29-1
D gene: -
CDR3 protein: CSVEDPLEGKETQYF
CDR3 DNA: TGCAGCGTTGAAGACCCCTTAGAGGGTAAAGAGACCCAGTACTTC

J gene: TRBJ2-7
clone size: -
V gene: TRBV21-1
D gene: -
CDR3 protein: CASSKEPPGVGPYEQYF
CDR3 DNA: TGTGCCAGCAGCAAAGAACCCCCCGGGGTTGGCCCCTACGAGCAGTACTTC

J gene: TRBJ2-7
clone size: few
V gene: TRBV7-2
D gene: -
CDR3 protein: CASSSVSYEQYF
CDR3 DNA: TGTGCCAGCAGCTCCGTTTCCTACGAGCAGTACTTC

J gene: TRBJ1-1
clone size: -
V gene: TRBV20-1
D gene: TRBD1
CDR3 protein: CSASKDRDNTEAFF
CDR3 DNA: TGCAGTGCTAGTAAGGACAGGGACAACACTGAAGCTTTCTTT

J gene: TRBJ1-1
clone size: -
V gene: TRBV5-1
D gene: -
CDR3 protein: CASSWGYGNTEAFF
CDR3 DNA: TGCGCCAGCAGCTGGGGGTATGGGAACACTGAAGCTTTCTTT

J gene: TRBJ2-1
clone size: few
V gene: TRBV6-5
D gene: -
CDR3 protein: CASSYFQGGEAEQFF
CDR3 DNA: TGTGCCAGCAGTTACTTTCAGGGGGGAGAAGCTGAGCAGTTCTTC

J gene: TRBJ1-2
clone size: -
V gene: TRBV4-1
D gene: -
CDR3 protein: CASSQGWGADYGYTF
CDR3 DNA: TGCGCCAGCAGCCAAGGCTGGGGGGCCGACTATGGCTACACCTTC

J gene: TRBJ1-1
clone size: -
V gene: TRBV20-1
D gene: TRBD1
CDR3 protein: CSAIPGGRDTEAFF
CDR3 DNA: TGCAGTGCTATTCCAGGGGGTCGGGACACTGAAGCTTTCTTT

J gene: TRBJ2-3
clone size: -
V gene: TRBV20-1
D gene: -
CDR3 protein: CSARLWVIRRTDTQYF
CDR3 DNA: TGCAGTGCTAGGCTTTGGGTCATACGACGCACAGATACGCAGTATTTT

J gene: TRBJ2-1
clone size: few
V gene: TRBV7-2
D gene: TRBD2
CDR3 protein: CASSLNSGGTEQFF
CDR3 DNA: TGTGCCAGCAGCTTAAATAGCGGGGGTACTGAGCAGTTCTTC

J gene: TRBJ2-5
clone size: -
V gene: TRBV19
D gene: -
CDR3 protein: CASSLQGLLQETQYF
CDR3 DNA: TGTGCCAGTAGTCTCCAAGGACTGCTACAAGAGACCCAGTACTTC

J gene: TRBJ2-5
clone size: few
V gene: TRBV12-3/TRBV12-4
D gene: -
CDR3 protein: CASSLGRLQETQYF
CDR3 DNA: TGTGCCAGCAGTTTGGGACGGCTCCAAGAGACCCAGTACTTC

J gene: TRBJ1-1
clone size: few
V gene: TRBV12-3/TRBV12-4
D gene: -
CDR3 protein: CASSLTGMGTEAFF
CDR3 DNA: TGTGCCAGCAGTTTAACTGGGATGGGGACTGAAGCTTTCTTT

J gene: TRBJ2-7
clone size: -
V gene: TRBV5-1
D gene: -
CDR3 protein: CASGSGARALSLDEQYF
CDR3 DNA: TGCGCCAGCGGAAGTGGGGCCAGGGCCCTGTCCTTGGACGAGCAGTACTTC